A selection of T cell receptor beta chains follows, all from one sample in a study of T cells in Graves' hyperthyroidism and ophthalmopathy. TCRdb used MiXCR to reprocess the multiplex PCR reads, holding one entry per CDR3 protein. Of 800,000 or so distinct CDR3 sequences in the sample, 38% were seen once. Sequenced: blood. The receptor set was obtained from a young man with Graves' hyperthyroidism. CDR3s include the opening cysteine and the closing phenylalanine or tryptophan. A D gene is named only where the DNA matches it firmly. Clone size, where shown, is once, few, many, or a class for clones that have expanded.

j_gene | abundance | d_gene | v_gene | CDR3nt | CDR3aa
TRBJ2-7 | . | TRBD1 | TRBV19 | TGTGCCAGTAGTTCCGGGACAGGGGCCGGTCGGTGGGACGAGCAGTACTTC | CASSSGTGAGRWDEQYF
TRBJ1-1 | few | TRBD1 | TRBV11-2 | TGTGCCAGCAGCATCGGACAGGGGTTCACTGAAGCTTTCTTT | CASSIGQGFTEAFF
TRBJ1-4 | many | TRBD1 | TRBV20-1 | TGCAGTGCACGGACAGGGGAGGCTAATGAAAAACTGTTTTTT | CSARTGEANEKLFF
TRBJ2-7 | . | TRBD1 | TRBV5-1 | TGCGCCAGCAGCCCAGGACAGGGCACGGACGTGCAGTACTTC | CASSPGQGTDVQYF
TRBJ2-7 | few | . | TRBV5-4 | TGTGCCAGCAGCTATAGAAGGGGAGACGGGGAGCAGTACTTC | CASSYRRGDGEQYF
TRBJ1-6 | few | . | TRBV20-1 | TGCAGTGCTAGAGGCACTCAGGGTTATGATTCACCCCTCCACTTT | CSARGTQGYDSPLHF
TRBJ1-4 | many | . | TRBV2 | TGTGCCAGCAGTTTCCCTTACATTGCCGATGAAAAACTGTTTTTT | CASSFPYIADEKLFF
TRBJ1-5 | . | . | TRBV4-2 | TGTGCCAGCAGCCGGGTGGGGGTCAATCAGCCCCAGCATTTT | CASSRVGVNQPQHF
TRBJ1-3 | once | TRBD1 | TRBV4-1 | TGCGCCAGCAGCCAAGATGGTAGGGACAGGGGAGACACCATATATTTT | CASSQDGRDRGDTIYF
TRBJ1-5 | . | . | TRBV7-2 | TGCGTCAGCAGCCGGGGGGGACTTAGCAATCAGCCCCAGCATTTT | CVSSRGGLSNQPQHF
TRBJ2-7 | . | TRBD1 | TRBV19 | TGTGCCAGTAGTAAGAGGGACAGGGCCTACGAGCAGTACTTC | CASSKRDRAYEQYF
TRBJ2-7 | . | TRBD2 | TRBV11-2 | TGTGCCAGCACACTAGCGGGCTACGAGCAGTACTTC | CASTLAGYEQYF
TRBJ2-5 | . | . | TRBV19 | TGTGCCAGTAGTATAGGCAAAATTCAAGAGACCCAGTACTTC | CASSIGKIQETQYF
TRBJ1-2 | . | TRBD1 | TRBV15 | TGTGCCACCAGCAGAGATGGAGGGGGCAACTATGGCTACACCTTC | CATSRDGGGNYGYTF
TRBJ1-1 | few | . | TRBV5-6 | TGTGCCAGCAGCCCGAGGTATTACACTGAAGCTTTCTTT | CASSPRYYTEAFF
TRBJ1-1 | many | . | TRBV4-3 | TGCGCCAGCAGCCAAGACCAGGTGAACACTGAAGCTTTCTTT | CASSQDQVNTEAFF
TRBJ1-2 | few | . | TRBV5-5 | TGTGCCAGCAGCCCCTGGGGGGGGCTATATGGCTACACCTTC | CASSPWGGLYGYTF
TRBJ2-7 | few | . | TRBV7-6 | TGTGCCAGCAGCTTAGGAACGGCGGACTACTACGAGCAGTACTTC | CASSLGTADYYEQYF
TRBJ1-4 | . | . | TRBV25-1 | TGTGCCAGCTGCACCCGGCGAGAAAAACTGTTTTTT | CASCTRREKLFF
TRBJ2-7 | . | . | TRBV7-8 | TGTGCCAGCAGCTTAGATTCGAGGGTAGGGGAGCAGTACTTC | CASSLDSRVGEQYF
TRBJ1-5 | . | TRBD1 | TRBV20-1 | TGCAGTGCTAGGCGTCGACAGGGAGGAAGCAATCAGCCCCAGCATTTT | CSARRRQGGSNQPQHF
TRBJ2-5 | . | . | TRBV10-2 | TGCGCCAGCAGTGATATGGGGCGACAAGAGACCCAGTACTTC | CASSDMGRQETQYF
TRBJ1-1 | many | . | TRBV19 | TGTGCCACCGACGGAGGGATGAACACTGAAGCTTTCTTT | CATDGGMNTEAFF
TRBJ2-2 | . | TRBD1 | TRBV5-1 | TGCGCCACCAAGTCCCCGGACAGGGCCCACGGGGAGCTGTTTTTT | CATKSPDRAHGELFF
TRBJ2-2 | . | . | TRBV20-1 | TGCAGTGCTAGAGATGAGGGCAGGGAGCTGTTTTTT | CSARDEGRELFF
TRBJ1-4 | many | . | TRBV20-1 | TGCAGTGCCGCCATGGGGGGTCGGGAAAAACTGTTTTTT | CSAAMGGREKLFF
TRBJ1-2 | . | . | TRBV15 | TGTGCCACCAGCAGTGAGGGAGGTCGTAACTATGGCTACACCTTC | CATSSEGGRNYGYTF
TRBJ1-2 | . | . | TRBV7-2 | TGTGCCAGCAGGCGTGGGACTAGCGGATACTATGGCTACACCTTC | CASRRGTSGYYGYTF
TRBJ2-6 | many | . | TRBV19 | TGTGCCAGTAGTGCAGGAACTGCTGGGGCCAACGTCCTGACTTTC | CASSAGTAGANVLTF
TRBJ2-2 | . | TRBD2 | TRBV10-3 | TGTGCCGCTAGACTAGCCACCGGGGAGCTGTTTTTT | CAARLATGELFF
TRBJ2-7 | . | . | TRBV12-3/TRBV12-4 | TGTGCCAGCAGCCGGGACGTGAGCTCCTACGAGCAGTACTTC | CASSRDVSSYEQYF
TRBJ1-3 | many | . | TRBV9 | TGTGCCAGCAGCCTTATCTCCTCTGGAAACACCATATATTTT | CASSLISSGNTIYF
TRBJ1-4 | many | . | TRBV9 | TGTGCCAGCAGCGTTAGTGGTGAAAAACTGTTTTTT | CASSVSGEKLFF
TRBJ1-1 | few | . | TRBV3-1 | TGTGCCAGCAGCCAAAGTATGGAAGCTTTCTTT | CASSQSMEAFF
TRBJ2-5 | . | TRBD2 | TRBV20-1 | TGCAGTGCCTTAATAGCGGGGGCCCGGTTCCAAGAGACCCAGTACTTC | CSALIAGARFQETQYF
TRBJ2-7 | . | . | TRBV5-4 | TGTGCCAGCAGCACCCCGTCGTCCTCCTACGAGCAGTACTTC | CASSTPSSSYEQYF
TRBJ1-2 | few | TRBD1 | TRBV7-2 | TGTGCCAGCAGCTTACAGGGGGCGGTTTCGGACTATGGCTACACCTTC | CASSLQGAVSDYGYTF
TRBJ1-1 | . | . | TRBV9 | TGTGCCCCTGGTCCGGGCACTGAAGCTTTCTTT | CAPGPGTEAFF
TRBJ2-7 | . | TRBD1 | TRBV2 | TGTGCCAGCAGCCAAGGGGGCGCGGTGGGGGAGCAGTACTTC | CASSQGGAVGEQYF
TRBJ2-7 | . | . | TRBV14 | TGTGCCAGCAGACGGGACACCGACTACGAGCAGTACTTC | CASRRDTDYEQYF
TRBJ2-2 | . | TRBD1 | TRBV20-1 | TGCAGTGCTAGAGAATTCGAGGGGGCGGCCGGGGAGCTGTTTTTT | CSAREFEGAAGELFF
TRBJ2-5 | few | . | TRBV2 | TGTGCCAGCTTCCAGGGAGTTTTACAAGAGACCCAGTACTTC | CASFQGVLQETQYF
TRBJ2-2 | many | TRBD1 | TRBV7-7 | TGTGCTAGCAGCTTAGCAGGGGGCTCCACCGGGGAGCTGTTTTTT | CASSLAGGSTGELFF
TRBJ1-1 | few | . | TRBV6-5 | TGTGCCAGCAGTTCCCCCTCATATTGGAACACTGAAGCTTTCTTT | CASSSPSYWNTEAFF
TRBJ1-1 | once | . | TRBV24-1 | TGTGCCACCAGTTCTACTCTCGAGGGGGCTGAAGCTTTCTTT | CATSSTLEGAEAFF
TRBJ1-5 | . | . | TRBV7-9 | TGTGCCAGCAGCTTTCTTCAAGGGCCCCAGCATTTT | CASSFLQGPQHF
TRBJ2-5 | . | TRBD2 | TRBV20-1 | TGCAGTGCTTCTAGCGGGAGGGACCAAGAGACCCAGTACTTC | CSASSGRDQETQYF
TRBJ2-5 | . | TRBD1 | TRBV29-1 | TGCAGCGTTGGACAGGGGGCCACCGGGGAGACCCAGTACTTC | CSVGQGATGETQYF
TRBJ1-1 | . | . | TRBV7-2 | TGCGCCAGCAGCCAAGGTTTGTCCGACACTGAAGCTTTCTTT | CASSQGLSDTEAFF
TRBJ2-7 | few | . | TRBV20-1 | TGCAGTGCTAGTTCTGAGGGCTACGAGCAGTACTTC | CSASSEGYEQYF
TRBJ1-4 | few | . | TRBV7-9 | TGTGCCAGCAGCTTAACCTCTGGAGGGACGGGAATCGATGAAAAACTGTTTTTT | CASSLTSGGTGIDEKLFF
TRBJ1-2 | . | . | TRBV7-9 | TGTGCCAGCAGGAAGACAGTGACAGATGGCTACACCTTC | CASRKTVTDGYTF
TRBJ1-5 | . | . | TRBV5-1 | TGCGTCAGCAGTATTGACAGCAATCAGCCCCAGCATTTT | CVSSIDSNQPQHF
TRBJ1-3 | . | . | TRBV6-5 | TGTGCCAGCAGTTACGAGGGCTCTGGAAACACCATATATTTT | CASSYEGSGNTIYF
TRBJ1-3 | many | . | TRBV24-1 | TGTGCCACCAGTGATTTGACGCGGATGGACACCATATATTTT | CATSDLTRMDTIYF
TRBJ2-5 | few | . | TRBV6-5 | TGTGCCAGCAAGGGCGCAGGGCAAGAGACCCAGTACTTC | CASKGAGQETQYF
TRBJ2-5 | . | . | TRBV19 | TGTGCCAGTAGTATCCAGGCAGGGCGAGAGACCCAGTACTTC | CASSIQAGRETQYF
TRBJ1-6 | few | . | TRBV19 | TGTGCCAGTACACCAGGATGGAATTCACCCCTCCACTTT | CASTPGWNSPLHF
TRBJ2-6 | many | . | TRBV25-1 | TGTGCCAGCAGTGAAATGGGACGGAGCTCTGGGGCCAACGTCCTGACTTTC | CASSEMGRSSGANVLTF
TRBJ2-5 | few | TRBD2 | TRBV20-1 | TGCAGTGCTAGAATAGCGGGAGGTTATCAGACCCAGTACTTC | CSARIAGGYQTQYF